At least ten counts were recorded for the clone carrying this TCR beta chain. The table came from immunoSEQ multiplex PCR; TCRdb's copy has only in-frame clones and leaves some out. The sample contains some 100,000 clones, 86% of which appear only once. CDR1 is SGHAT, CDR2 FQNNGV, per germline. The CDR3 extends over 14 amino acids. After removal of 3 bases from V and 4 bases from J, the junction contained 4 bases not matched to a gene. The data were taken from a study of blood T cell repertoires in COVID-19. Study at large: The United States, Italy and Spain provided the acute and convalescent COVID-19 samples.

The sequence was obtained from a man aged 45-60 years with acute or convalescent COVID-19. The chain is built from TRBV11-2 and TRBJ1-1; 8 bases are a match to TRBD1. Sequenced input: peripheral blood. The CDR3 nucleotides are TGTGCCAGCAGCTTTACAGGGGGGCGCACTGAAGCTTTCTTT. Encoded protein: CASSFTGGRTEAFF.